This entry concerns a single T cell receptor (beta chain). Its antigen is currently unknown. The donors, healthy adults who were HIV-negative, had experienced no recent acute infections or vaccinations. Measured with immunoSEQ multiplex PCR; TCRdb has only the in-frame clones, and not every one. The sample includes around 200,000 clones, roughly 70% of them seen just once. The data are from a study of shared clonotypes between healthy human individuals. Findings of the study overall: Naive subsets typically showed greater estimated richness than memory subsets.

The CDR3 contains 18 residues. V shed 0 bases and J shed 5 bases, with 22 bases lying between them. The germline gives CDR1 SGHDN, CDR2 FVKESK. The rearrangement uses TRBV14 and TRBJ2-5, with a tentative D call TRBD1 (6 bases). Sequencing was done on a sample of memory CD4+ T cells sorted from blood. Subset described: CD45RA-negative fraction. The source of this sequence is a man aged 30 to 45 in good health. CDR3 region: CASSQDQGTLNRPETQYF. The CDR3 coding sequence is TGTGCCAGCAGCCAAGATCAGGGGACACTGAACCGACCGGAGACCCAGTACTTC.